This is a list of T cell receptor beta chains from one sample in a study of metastatic and nonmetastatic thyroid tumors. TCRdb used MiXCR to call clones anew from the PCR reads. The table has roughly 22,000 clones, under 15% seen once. The sequencing input was blood. The receptors were gathered from a female donor with papillary thyroid cancer or a benign thyroid nodule (not recorded which). Some clones in this sample may be carry-over from other donors' samples. CDR3s include the opening cysteine and the closing phenylalanine or tryptophan. The D gene is left open where the match is weak. The size entry is marked missing in some rows and otherwise reads once, few, many or a size class.

size: many
V: TRBV4-1
J: TRBJ2-7
D: TRBD2
CDR3: CASSQLSTGGRDEQYF
DNA: TGCGCCAGCAGCCAGTTATCGACGGGAGGTAGGGACGAGCAGTACTTC

size: many
V: TRBV18
J: TRBJ1-1
D: .
CDR3: CASSTRNTEAFF
DNA: TGTGCCAGCTCTACTCGGAACACTGAAGCTTTCTTT

size: many
V: TRBV7-9
J: TRBJ1-1
D: .
CDR3: CASSFPQENTEAFF
DNA: TGTGCCAGCAGCTTCCCCCAGGAGAACACTGAAGCTTTCTTT

size: many
V: TRBV29-1
J: TRBJ2-2
D: TRBD1
CDR3: CSVLGLRDRGRDTGELFF
DNA: TGCAGCGTCCTCGGGTTAAGGGACAGGGGGCGCGACACCGGGGAGCTGTTTTTT

size: .
V: TRBV28
J: TRBJ2-7
D: .
CDR3: CASSSPQQPLGQYF
DNA: TGTGCCAGCAGTTCCCCGCAGCAGCCCTTGGGGCAGTACTTC

size: many
V: TRBV18
J: TRBJ1-2
D: .
CDR3: CASSPGGVNYGYTF
DNA: TGTGCCAGCTCACCGGGCGGGGTTAACTATGGCTACACCTTC

size: many
V: TRBV4-2
J: TRBJ2-1
D: TRBD2
CDR3: CASSQDWAGGRYNEQFF
DNA: TGTGCCAGCAGCCAAGATTGGGCGGGCGGGAGGTACAATGAGCAGTTCTTC

size: many
V: TRBV28
J: TRBJ2-7
D: .
CDR3: CASTSTAFYEQYF
DNA: TGTGCCAGCACCTCGACAGCTTTCTACGAGCAGTACTTC

size: many
V: TRBV19
J: TRBJ2-1
D: TRBD2
CDR3: CASSIQREGRNEQFF
DNA: TGTGCCAGTAGTATCCAGCGGGAGGGCAGAAATGAGCAGTTCTTC

size: many
V: TRBV5-4
J: TRBJ2-1
D: .
CDR3: CASSLNGEQFF
DNA: TGTGCCAGCAGCTTAAATGGGGAGCAGTTCTTC

size: many
V: TRBV20-1
J: TRBJ2-5
D: .
CDR3: CSARDLGSRETQYF
DNA: TGCAGTGCTAGAGATCTGGGCTCTAGGGAGACCCAGTACTTC

size: many
V: TRBV24-1
J: TRBJ2-3
D: TRBD1
CDR3: CATSDANRGEIDTQYF
DNA: TGTGCCACCAGTGATGCCAACAGGGGAGAAATAGATACGCAGTATTTT

size: many
V: TRBV6-1
J: TRBJ1-5
D: TRBD1
CDR3: CASRAGGGEGQPQHF
DNA: TGTGCCAGCAGGGCAGGGGGGGGTGAGGGTCAGCCCCAGCATTTT

size: many
V: TRBV19
J: TRBJ2-1
D: TRBD2
CDR3: CASSGWEGYNEQFF
DNA: TGTGCCAGTAGTGGGTGGGAGGGGTACAATGAGCAGTTCTTC

size: many
V: TRBV12-3/TRBV12-4
J: TRBJ2-2
D: .
CDR3: CASSKAAGELFF
DNA: TGTGCCAGCAGCAAAGCCGCCGGGGAGCTGTTTTTT

size: many
V: TRBV5-6
J: TRBJ2-3
D: TRBD1
CDR3: CASSWGQGTDTQYF
DNA: TGTGCCAGCAGCTGGGGACAGGGCACAGATACGCAGTATTTT

size: .
V: TRBV30
J: TRBJ1-1
D: .
CDR3: CAWSSPTEAFF
DNA: TGTGCCTGGAGTTCACCCACTGAAGCTTTCTTT

size: medium-sized
V: TRBV19
J: TRBJ1-2
D: .
CDR3: CASGQGGGYTF
DNA: TGTGCCAGTGGGCAGGGAGGGGGCTACACCTTC

size: medium-sized
V: TRBV10-3
J: TRBJ2-7
D: .
CDR3: CAITGHLAYEQYF
DNA: TGTGCCATCACCGGACACCTGGCCTACGAGCAGTACTTC

size: many
V: TRBV27
J: TRBJ2-2
D: .
CDR3: CASSRGGRGTGELFF
DNA: TGTGCCAGCAGTCGGGGTGGACGTGGCACCGGGGAGCTGTTTTTT

size: .
V: TRBV11-3
J: TRBJ2-7
D: .
CDR3: CASSYGPGYEQYF
DNA: TGTGCCAGCAGCTACGGCCCCGGATACGAGCAGTACTTC

size: many
V: TRBV24-1
J: TRBJ2-1
D: TRBD2
CDR3: CATSDYTGTSGYNEQFF
DNA: TGTGCCACCAGTGATTACACCGGGACTAGCGGTTACAATGAGCAGTTCTTC

size: many
V: TRBV20-1
J: TRBJ2-3
D: .
CDR3: CSASSRRGTDTQYF
DNA: TGCAGTGCTAGTTCCCGTAGGGGCACAGATACGCAGTATTTT

size: .
V: TRBV15
J: TRBJ2-2
D: .
CDR3: CATSRVRNTGELFF
DNA: TGTGCCACCAGCAGAGTTCGGAACACCGGGGAGCTGTTTTTT

size: few
V: TRBV30
J: TRBJ2-7
D: .
CDR3: CAWSQGGSEQYF
DNA: TGTGCCTGGAGCCAAGGGGGGAGCGAGCAGTACTTC

size: many
V: TRBV6-1
J: TRBJ2-2
D: .
CDR3: CASTRVSGELFF
DNA: TGTGCCAGCACTAGGGTGTCCGGGGAGCTGTTTTTT